The sequence of this T cell receptor beta chain was determined in a study of regulatory T cells in long-lasting Graves disease. Documented time point: newly diagnosed GD, antithyroid drugs for less than 3 months. Scientists built the TCR library using RNA that was extracted from PBMCs. Patients came from an endocrinology department in Xi'an, China. This clonotype was recorded a few times. V was pared by 2 bases and J by 5 bases, with 6 bases of the junction left unmatched. The CDR3 has 15 residues. Germline V lookup: CDR1 GTSNPN, CDR2 SVGIG (reference sequence). Building of the TCR beta libraries involved iRepertoire HTBI primers and Arm-PCR of CDR3 regions. MiXCR was run by TCRdb on the multiplex PCR reads, yielding one entry per CDR3 protein. The sample consists of around 460,000 distinct CDR3 sequences, around 13% of them appearing once. These sequences were also reported in another study, on T cells in Graves' hyperthyroidism and ophthalmopathy.

This TCR came from a woman in her fifties or sixties with Graves disease. V and J are TRBV30 and TRBJ1-6; 7 positions agree with TRBD1. Sequencing was performed on peripheral blood mononuclear cells (PBMCs), taken at new diagnosis, from a patient treated with antithyroid drugs. This CDR3 is CAWSSGQANNSPLHF. The DNA for the CDR3 is TGTGCCTGGAGTTCCGGACAGGCGAATAATTCACCCCTCCACTTT.